What follows are 28 T cell receptor beta chains derived from one specimen sequenced in a study of blood T cell repertoires in COVID-19. Produced via immunoSEQ multiplex PCR; TCRdb's table is partial and in-frame only. The table lists almost 250,000 clones, roughly 86% of them singletons, with about 1.6% in the top ten. The sample comprised peripheral blood. These receptors were obtained from a woman in her sixties or seventies who had recovered from COVID-19.

V usage is TRBV11-2 and J usage is TRBJ1-2, with a tentative D call TRBD1 (5 bases). This CDR3 region has 14 residues. Looked up from germline, CDR1 is SGHAT and CDR2 is FQNNGV. V was trimmed by 1 base and J by 3 bases, leaving 9 bases between them. CDR3 sequence reads: CASSLGSGDYGYTF. The CDR3 bases are TGTGCCAGCAGCTTAGGGTCGGGGGACTATGGCTACACCTTC. The full variable domain, its missing parts supplied by reference TRBV11-2 and TRBJ1-2, is EAGVAQSPRYKIIEKRQSVAFWCNPISGHATLYWYQQILGQGPKLLIQFQNNGVVDDSQLPKDRFSAERLKGVDSTLKIQPAKLEDSAVYLCASSLGSGDYGYTFGSGTRLTVV.

A single count supports this clone. V is TRBV2 and J is TRBJ2-2; weak D call: TRBD2 (6 bases). Trimming took off 8 bases at V and 6 bases at J, with 13 bases between the two ends. CDR3 length equals 13 residues. Germline-derived CDR1 and CDR2 are SNHLY and FYNNEI. DNA for the CDR3: TGTGCCAGCGGGCGGGAATCGGCCGGGGAGCTGTTTTTT. Its protein product is CASGRESAGELFF.

The chain carries TRBV18 and TRBJ1-3; 9 bases agree with TRBD1. The CDR3 runs to 16 residues. CDR1 and CDR2 (germline): KGHSH, LQKENI. The J segment lost 2 bases and the V segment lost 2 bases, leaving 4 bases of the junction unmatched. The CDR3 nucleotides read TGTGCCAGCTCACCAAGGACAGGGGCTACTGGAAACACCATATATTTT. This translates into CASSPRTGATGNTIYF.

A single count supports this clone. This chain links TRBV5-1 with TRBJ2-5; 13 nucleotides align to TRBD2. Germline values: CDR1 SGHRS, CDR2 YFSETQ. CDR3 length equals 17 residues. J gave up 5 bases and V 4 bases, and 11 bases lay outside the gene matches. The CDR3 DNA reads as TGCGCCAGCAGCCTTCGGACTAGCGGGGGCCGGGGGGAGACCCAGTACTTC. This translates into CASSLRTSGGRGETQYF.

This rearrangement joins TRBV7-8 to TRBJ2-7; possibly TRBD2 for D (5 bases). Germline-derived CDR1 and CDR2 are SGHVS and FQNEAQ. V was shortened by 0 bases and J by 6 bases, with 15 bases between the two germline ends. The length of the CDR3 is 15 residues. In DNA form, the CDR3 reads TGTGCCAGCAGCTTAGCGTATCGGGGAAAAGGCGAGCAGTACTTC. It translates to CASSLAYRGKGEQYF.

The chain recombines TRBV21-1 with TRBJ2-6; the D segment call TRBD1 is taken from the table without a DNA check. TRBV21-1 is described as a pseudogene. The CDR3 has 17 residues. The DNA for the CDR3 is TGTGCCAGCAGCAACACCGTTACAAGCTCTGGGGCCAACGTCCTGACTTTC. Residues: CASSNTVTSSGANVLTF.

The chain uses TRBV6-5 and TRBJ1-2; D perhaps matches TRBD1 (5 bases). Germline loops: CDR1 MNHEY, CDR2 SVGAGI. This CDR3 region has 13 residues. V lost 7 bases, J lost 6 bases, and 15 bases lay in between. CDR3 DNA sequence: TGTGCCAGCACCAGGGAAGGGGAAAATGGCTACACCTTC. Translation: CASTREGENGYTF.

The rearrangement uses TRBV7-8 and TRBJ2-5, with a weak D call TRBD1 (6 bases). The V end was cut by 5 bases, the J end by 2 bases, with 12 bases between. Germline CDR1 reads SGHVS; CDR2 reads FQNEAQ. CDR3 size: 14 residues. Here the CDR3 DNA reads TGTGCCAGCAGCCCAGGACAGTTGCAAGAGACCCAGTACTTC. Its protein is CASSPGQLQETQYF.

V usage is TRBV15 and J usage is TRBJ2-5; perhaps TRBD2 as D (5 bases). Per germline, CDR1 LNHNV and CDR2 YYDKDF (reference sequence). Trimming shortened V by 5 bases and J by 2 bases, and 12 bases separated the two germline ends. The CDR3 is made up of 14 amino acids. CDR3 loop: CATSPGLAQETQYF. CDR3 coding DNA: TGTGCCACCAGCCCCGGGCTAGCTCAAGAGACCCAGTACTTC.

The J gene is TRBJ2-3, the V gene TRBV7-9; the D gene is possibly TRBD2 (6 bases). V lost 3 bases to trimming and J lost 2 bases, with 12 bases between them. The CDR3 extends over 15 amino acids. Germline loops: CDR1 SEHNR, CDR2 FQNEAQ (reference sequence). The CDR3 is CASSFGWEVTDTQYF. In DNA form, the CDR3 reads TGTGCCAGCAGCTTTGGGTGGGAGGTCACAGATACGCAGTATTTT. Drawing the rest from reference TRBV7-9 and TRBJ2-3, the complete variable domain is DTGVSQNPRHKITKRGQNVTFRCDPISEHNRLYWYRQTLGQGPEFLTYFQNEAQLEKSRLLSDRFSAERPKGSFSTLEIQRTEQGDSAMYLCASSFGWEVTDTQYFGPGTRLTVL.

The V call is TRBV19, the J call TRBJ2-1; 11 bases match TRBD2. V was clipped by 0 bases and J by 4 bases; unmatched bases: 8. The CDR3 extends over 18 amino acids. CDR1 is LNHDA, CDR2 SQIVND, per germline (reference sequence). The CDR3 is CASSIDVGTSGPYNEQFF. CDR3 DNA sequence: TGTGCCAGTAGTATAGACGTAGGGACTAGCGGCCCGTACAATGAGCAGTTCTTC.

The chain employs TRBV6-5 and TRBJ1-1; D is perhaps TRBD1 (6 bases). The CDR3 has 14 amino acids. V was clipped by 4 bases and J by 2 bases, with 11 bases between them. Germline V gene sequence: CDR1 MNHEY, CDR2 SVGAGI. This chain's CDR3 is CASSSQGRNTEAFF. The CDR3 region has the DNA TGTGCCAGCAGTTCACAGGGTAGAAACACTGAAGCTTTCTTT.

This clone was picked up many times. V usage is TRBV5-1 and J usage is TRBJ1-6; no reliable D call. The CDR3 is made up of 15 amino acids. V was shortened by 2 bases and J by 8 bases, with 14 bases between the two germline ends. Germline loops: CDR1 SGHRS, CDR2 YFSETQ. The CDR3 nucleotides read TGCGCCAGCAGCTTCGACTACCGGGAGGATTCACCCCTCCACTTT. Translated: CASSFDYREDSPLHF.

For the CDR3, the DNA is TGCGCCAGCAGCTTGGGAAGGCGGGGGGGCTTCGAGACCCAGTACTTC. Its translation is CASSLGRRGGFETQYF. The chain recombines TRBV5-1 with TRBJ2-5; 9 bases align to TRBD2. The J segment lost 5 bases and the V segment lost 0 bases, leaving 8 bases of the junction unmatched. This CDR3 is 16 amino acids long. Germline CDR1 SGHRS, CDR2 YFSETQ.

V and J are TRBV4-3 and TRBJ1-6; no reliable D call. Germline CDR1 is LGHNA and CDR2 is YSLEER. Trimming removed 0 bases from V and 6 bases from J, with 6 bases in between. CDR3 length: 14 residues. The CDR3 region is CASSQDGGNSPLHF. The CDR3, as DNA: TGCGCCAGCAGCCAAGACGGAGGTAATTCACCCCTCCACTTT.

The chain joins TRBV4-2 to TRBJ2-1; TRBD2 matches at 7 bases. The CDR3 contains 15 residues. Germline V lookup: CDR1 LGHNA, CDR2 YNFKEQ. The J segment lost 1 base and the V segment lost 1 base, leaving 1 base of the junction unmatched. The CDR3 region has the DNA TGTGCCAGCAGCCAAGCGGGGGGTTCCTACAATGAGCAGTTCTTC. Its protein product is CASSQAGGSYNEQFF.

V gene TRBV28 combines with J gene TRBJ2-7; no firm D call. Germline V gene data show CDR1 as MDHEN and CDR2 as SYDVKM. This CDR3 is 14 amino acids long. Trimming pared 3 bases from V and 0 bases from J, leaving 9 bases between. CDR3 bases: TGTGCCAGCAGTTTTGGGCAGAGCTCCTACGAGCAGTACTTC. Protein sequence: CASSFGQSSYEQYF.

The chain combines TRBV5-1 with TRBJ2-5; 9 positions agree with TRBD2. This CDR3 comprises 15 residues. Germline CDR1 is SGHRS and CDR2 is YFSETQ. V dropped 0 bases and J dropped 7; count of bases not matched to a gene: 7. This CDR3 is CASSLGLAGLGTQYF. The CDR3 DNA reads TGCGCCAGCAGCTTGGGGCTAGCGGGGCTTGGGACCCAGTACTTC.

The V gene is TRBV4-1, the J gene TRBJ1-2, with TRBD1 matching over 7 bases. The ends lost 1 base at V and 1 base at J; junction bases unmatched: 3. Germline V CDR1 and CDR2: MGHRA, YSYEKL. This CDR3 contains 15 residues. In DNA form, the CDR3 reads TGCGCCAGCAGCCAAGTCGACAGGGATAACTATGGCTACACCTTC. This sequence encodes CASSQVDRDNYGYTF.

This chain joins TRBV27 and TRBJ1-5; 8 positions match TRBD1. CDR3 length equals 16 residues. J was trimmed by 6 bases and V by 5 bases; bases with no gene match: 12. Per germline, CDR1 MNHEY and CDR2 SMNVEV (reference sequence). This CDR3 reads CASSPPDREHAQPQHF. The CDR3 nucleotides are TGTGCCAGCAGTCCACCGGACAGGGAACACGCTCAGCCCCAGCATTTT.

The chain recombines TRBV25-1 with TRBJ1-6; 8 bases align to TRBD1. The CDR3 sequence is 18 residues long. V shed 5 bases, J shed 7 bases, and the junction held 16 bases outside the gene matches. Germline CDR1 MGHDK, CDR2 SYGVNS. The CDR3 loop is CASSTTLGQGVWNSPLHF. Written as DNA, the CDR3 is TGTGCCAGCAGTACAACTTTAGGACAGGGTGTCTGGAATTCACCCCTCCACTTT.

This clone was counted a single time. This chain uses TRBV24-1 with TRBJ1-5; TRBD1 matches 10 bases. Germline V gene sequence: CDR1 KGHDR, CDR2 SFDVKD. The J segment lost 4 bases and the V segment lost 2 bases, leaving 1 base of the junction unmatched. There are 15 residues in the CDR3. DNA of the CDR3: TGTGCCACCAGTGATTCGGACAGGGGGAATCAGCCCCAGCATTTT. Its protein is CATSDSDRGNQPQHF.

V and J are TRBV4-1 and TRBJ1-1, with no clear D. This CDR3 is 14 amino acids long. The V end was cut by 3 bases, the J end by 5 bases, with 13 bases between. Germline values: CDR1 MGHRA, CDR2 YSYEKL. The CDR3 bases are TGCGCCAGCAGCCAGCGTGGGAGGCGGACTGAAGCTTTCTTT. Protein sequence: CASSQRGRRTEAFF.

This clone showed up just once. The chain employs TRBV7-9 and TRBJ1-5; D might be TRBD1 (5 bases). From germline, CDR1 is SEHNR and CDR2 FQNEAQ (reference sequence). With 5 bases removed from V and 4 bases from J, the gap between germline ends came to 9 bases. CDR3 length equals 13 residues. The CDR3 DNA reads TGTGCCAGCAGCCCAGACAGTAATCAGCCCCAGCATTTT. This encodes CASSPDSNQPQHF.

A note on this clone: In the same sample, other DNA sequences code for this CDR3. The V gene is TRBV18, the J gene TRBJ1-2, with TRBD1 matching over 12 bases. Germline V gene lookup returns CDR1 KGHSH and CDR2 LQKENI. The J segment lost 8 bases and the V segment lost 3 bases, leaving 4 bases of the junction unmatched. CDR3 length equals 14 residues. CDR3 DNA sequence: TGTGCCAGCTCACCGGGACAGGGGGCGCGAGGCTACACCTTC. Amino acids: CASSPGQGARGYTF.

The rearrangement links TRBV19 to TRBJ1-2; 7 bases are a match to TRBD1. This CDR3 comprises 12 residues. V shed 9 bases and J 3 bases; nucleotides not matched to a gene: 4. The germline V gene has CDR1 LNHDA and CDR2 SQIVND (reference sequence). The CDR3 here is CASLRGDYGYTF. CDR3 DNA: TGTGCCAGCCTCAGGGGGGACTATGGCTACACCTTC.

This clone showed up just a few times. The chain couples TRBV11-3 to TRBJ2-7; 8 bases agree with TRBD2. Germline trimming cut 8 bases from V and 6 bases from J; bases unmatched to any gene: 6. Germline V lookup: CDR1 SGHNT, CDR2 YENEEA. This CDR3 region has 12 residues. CDR3 bases: TGTGCCAGCTCCGGGAGGGGTGGCGAGCAGTACTTC. Translated, it gives CASSGRGGEQYF.

The chain joins TRBV5-4 to TRBJ2-5; TRBD2 matches at 8 bases. Germline CDR1 is SGHNT and CDR2 is YYREEE (reference sequence). V shed 2 bases and J 3 bases; nucleotides not matched to a gene: 6. The CDR3 contains 15 residues. This CDR3 reads CASSFYVRGEETQYF. The CDR3 DNA follows: TGTGCCAGCAGCTTTTATGTGCGGGGGGAAGAGACCCAGTACTTC.